This T cell receptor beta chain is from a study of T cell responses to AZD1222 COVID-19 vaccine. A single count supports this clone. The antigen remains unidentified. General observations from the study: The CD4 TCRs associated with vaccination extended across spike and predominated at 160-218 and 743-854. Reportedly, close to half of spike-specific TCRs are directed against unmutated variant regions. Most donors were white British, females outnumbered males, and clonal diversity was possibly underestimated.

The CDR3 is 11 residues long. Between the trimmed V and J ends, which lost 4 bases and 9 bases, there was a span of 12 bases. Germline CDR1 reads SQVTM; CDR2 reads ANQGSEA. Sequencing was performed with immunoSEQ multiplex PCR; in TCRdb, only in-frame clones are kept and a portion is missing. The table lists 90,000 to 120,000 clones, about 86% of them singletons. The receptor comes from an adult in good health. The sequences come from peripheral blood, collected on day 0 of AZD1222 vaccination. The chain combines TRBV29-1 with TRBJ2-5; no firm D call. For the CDR3, the DNA is TGCAGCGTTGCCCACGACGTGTCCCAGTACTTC. Its translation: CSVAHDVSQYF.